The T cell receptor (beta chain) described here comes from a study of blood T cell repertoires in COVID-19. Measured with immunoSEQ multiplex PCR; TCRdb has only the in-frame clones, and not every one. This table has approximately 260,000 clones, around 80% appearing once. V gave up 1 base and J gave up 8 bases, with 11 bases separating them. This CDR3 has 13 residues. Germline CDR1 MRHNA, CDR2 SNTAGT. This chain links TRBV6-4 with TRBJ1-2; TRBD1 is a possible D gene (6 bases). This receptor was obtained from a man in his thirties or forties with acute COVID-19. The sequencing sample was made of PBMCs or T cells enriched from blood (not recorded which). The DNA for the CDR3 is TGTGCCAGCAGTGACTTCAGGGGCAACGGCTACACCTTC. Translation gives CASSDFRGNGYTF.